The entry below gives a single TCR beta chain sequence along with its context. This CDR3 has 16 residues. Per germline, CDR1 SGDLS and CDR2 YYNGEE. Between the trimmed V and J ends, which lost 5 bases and 0 bases, there was a span of 14 bases. This sample was taken from a study of blood T cell repertoires in COVID-19. Method: immunoSEQ multiplex PCR; TCRdb's copy keeps in-frame clones and lacks some. Of approximately 170,000 clones in the sample, 80% to 90% were seen once. Sequencing was performed on peripheral blood. This receptor was identified in a man between 18 and 29 years old who had recovered from COVID-19. The chain joins TRBV9 to TRBJ2-2; perhaps TRBD2 as D (5 bases). Here the CDR3 DNA reads TGTGCCAGCAGGGACTCCAAGCAGTCGAACACCGGGGAGCTGTTTTTT. It codes for CASRDSKQSNTGELFF.